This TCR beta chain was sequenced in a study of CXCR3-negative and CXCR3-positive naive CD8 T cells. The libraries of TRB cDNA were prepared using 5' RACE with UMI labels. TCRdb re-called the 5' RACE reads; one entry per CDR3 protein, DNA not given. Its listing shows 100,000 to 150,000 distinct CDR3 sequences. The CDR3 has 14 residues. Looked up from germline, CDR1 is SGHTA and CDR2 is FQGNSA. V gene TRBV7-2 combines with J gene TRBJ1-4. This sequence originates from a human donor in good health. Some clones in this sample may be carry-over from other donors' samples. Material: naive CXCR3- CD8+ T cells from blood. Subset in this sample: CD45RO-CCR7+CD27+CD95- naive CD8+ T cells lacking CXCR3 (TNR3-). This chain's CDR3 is CASTPGQPYEKLFF.